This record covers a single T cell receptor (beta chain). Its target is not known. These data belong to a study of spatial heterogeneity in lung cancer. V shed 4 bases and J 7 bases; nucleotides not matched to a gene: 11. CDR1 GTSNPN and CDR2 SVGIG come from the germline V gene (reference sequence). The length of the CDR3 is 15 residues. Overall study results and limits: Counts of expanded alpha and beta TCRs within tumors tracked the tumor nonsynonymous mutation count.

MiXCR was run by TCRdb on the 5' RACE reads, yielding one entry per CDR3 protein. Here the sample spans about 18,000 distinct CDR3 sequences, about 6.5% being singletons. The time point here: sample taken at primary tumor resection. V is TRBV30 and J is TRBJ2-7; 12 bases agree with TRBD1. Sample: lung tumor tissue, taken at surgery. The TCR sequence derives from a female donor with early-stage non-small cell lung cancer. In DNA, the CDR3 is TGTGCCTGGACAGGGACAGGGGGCCCGGGGGGTGAGCAGTACTTC. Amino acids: CAWTGTGGPGGEQYF.